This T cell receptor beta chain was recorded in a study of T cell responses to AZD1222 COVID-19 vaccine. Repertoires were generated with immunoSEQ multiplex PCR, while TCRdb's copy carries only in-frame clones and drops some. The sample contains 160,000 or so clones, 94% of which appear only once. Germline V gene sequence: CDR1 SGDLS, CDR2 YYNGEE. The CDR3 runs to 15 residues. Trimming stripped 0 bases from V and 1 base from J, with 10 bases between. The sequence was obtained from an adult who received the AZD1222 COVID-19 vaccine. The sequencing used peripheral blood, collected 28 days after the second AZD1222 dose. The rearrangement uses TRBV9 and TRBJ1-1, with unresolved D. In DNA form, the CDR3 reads TGTGCCAGCAGCGTAGTGGGCCAGGCGAACACTGAAGCTTTCTTT. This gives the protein CASSVVGQANTEAFF. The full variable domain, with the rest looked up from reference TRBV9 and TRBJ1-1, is DSGVTQTPKHLITATGQRVTLRCSPRSGDLSVYWYQQSLDQGLQFLIQYYNGEERAKGNILERFSAQQFPDLHSELNLSSLELGDSALYFCASSVVGQANTEAFFGQGTRLTVV.